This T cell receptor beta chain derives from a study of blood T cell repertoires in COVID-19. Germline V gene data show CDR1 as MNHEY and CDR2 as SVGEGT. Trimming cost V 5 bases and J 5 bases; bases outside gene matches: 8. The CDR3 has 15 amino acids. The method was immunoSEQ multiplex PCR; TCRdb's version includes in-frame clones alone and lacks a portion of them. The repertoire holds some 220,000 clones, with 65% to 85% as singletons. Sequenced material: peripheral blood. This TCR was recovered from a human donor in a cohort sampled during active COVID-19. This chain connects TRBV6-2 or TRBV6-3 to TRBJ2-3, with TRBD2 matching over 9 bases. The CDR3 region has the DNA TGTGCCAGCAGTCCCCGGACTAGCGTCGGAGATACGCAGTATTTT. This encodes CASSPRTSVGDTQYF.